This is a list of T cell receptor beta chains from one sample in a study of shared clonotypes between healthy human individuals. Sequencing was performed with immunoSEQ multiplex PCR; in TCRdb, only in-frame clones are kept and a portion is missing. The sample records over 2 million clones, 80% to 95% being singletons. Sequenced material: naive CD4+ T cells from PBMCs. The receptors derive from a man aged 18 to 35 in good health. Some clones in this sample may be carry-over from other donors' samples. Both conserved end residues are part of each CDR3. A D gene is named only where the DNA matches it firmly. Some rows have no size entry. The others give once, few or many, or a class for an expanded clone.

clone_size d_call j_call v_call cdr3_aa cdr3_nt
- - TRBJ1-1 TRBV30 CAWIPNTEAFF TGTGCCTGGATCCCAAACACTGAAGCTTTCTTT
- TRBD2 TRBJ2-1 TRBV7-3 CASSLAGAYNEQFF TGTGCCAGCAGCCTAGCGGGCGCCTACAATGAGCAGTTCTTC
- - TRBJ2-4 TRBV2 CASSDRGGSIAKNIQYF TGTGCCAGCAGTGACAGGGGGGGGTCGATAGCCAAAAACATTCAGTACTTC
- TRBD2 TRBJ2-4 TRBV5-4 CASSNPGTSGRGRNIQYF TGTGCCAGCAGCAATCCCGGGACTAGCGGGAGAGGAAGAAACATTCAGTACTTC
- - TRBJ1-2 TRBV10-3 CAISDPDPSLDYGYTF TGTGCCATCAGTGACCCAGACCCATCTCTAGACTATGGCTACACCTTC
- - TRBJ1-4 TRBV12-2 CASRLEGIHGGLGSIEKLFF TGTGCAAGTCGCTTAGAGGGAATACATGGTGGCCTGGGCTCCATTGAAAAACTGTTTTTT
once - TRBJ2-2 TRBV7-3 CASSLGGAGELFF TGTGCCAGCAGCTTAGGGGGTGCCGGGGAGCTGTTTTTT
few - TRBJ1-1 TRBV18 CASSPPLSGTEAFF TGTGCCAGCTCGCCCCCCTTGTCGGGGACTGAAGCTTTCTTT
- - TRBJ2-7 TRBV27 CASSLDYSYEQYF TGTGCCAGCAGTCTAGATTACTCCTACGAGCAGTACTTC
- - TRBJ1-1 TRBV28 CASEAEGETEAFF TGTGCCAGCGAGGCTGAGGGGGAGACTGAAGCTTTCTTT
once - TRBJ2-5 TRBV7-9 CASSLGFAGGETQYF TGTGCCAGCAGCTTAGGGTTTGCGGGTGGGGAGACCCAGTACTTC
- - TRBJ1-1 TRBV6-1 CASSQDGMNTEAFF TGTGCCAGCAGCCAGGACGGAATGAACACTGAAGCTTTCTTT
few - TRBJ1-2 TRBV28 CASSLYQTYGYTF TGTGCCAGCAGTTTGTACCAGACCTATGGCTACACCTTC
once TRBD1 TRBJ1-2 TRBV28 CASSPTGWSGYTF TGTGCCAGCAGTCCGACAGGGTGGAGTGGCTACACCTTC
- - TRBJ2-7 TRBV11-2 CASTPGGNRGGSEQYF TGTGCCAGCACGCCGGGGGGCAACAGGGGAGGTAGCGAGCAGTACTTC
- TRBD2 TRBJ2-1 TRBV15 CATSRDYAPAGGLNEQFF TGTGCCACCAGCAGAGACTATGCCCCAGCGGGAGGGCTTAATGAGCAGTTCTTC
- - TRBJ1-4 TRBV15 CATGPPGSTNEKLFF TGTGCCACCGGACCGCCAGGGTCTACTAATGAAAAACTGTTTTTT
- - TRBJ1-4 TRBV2 CASSEAMGGNEKLFF TGTGCCAGCAGTGAAGCTATGGGGGGCAATGAAAAACTGTTTTTT
- - TRBJ2-5 TRBV18 CASSLDAFYETQYF TGTGCCAGCTCACTAGACGCCTTCTACGAGACCCAGTACTTC
once - TRBJ1-3 TRBV18 CASSPSVGYNTIYF TGTGCCAGCTCACCATCAGTTGGCTATAACACCATATATTTT